This T cell receptor beta chain stems from a study of T cells in Graves' hyperthyroidism and ophthalmopathy. Trimming cost V 5 bases and J 0 bases, with 8 bases left between them. Germline assignment: CDR1 MNHNS and CDR2 SASEGT. This CDR3 has 13 residues. What was amplified from RNA transcripts were TCR beta CDR3 regions. With the HTBI primer set, the TCR CDR3 went through a first round of RT-PCR. TCRdb re-analysed the multiplex PCR reads in MiXCR, keeping a single row per CDR3 protein. The sample lists hundreds of thousands of distinct CDR3 sequences; less than 45% were seen once. The chain has TRBV6-1 and TRBJ2-7; D remains ambiguous. Source material: peripheral blood or thyroid tissue (not recorded which). This TCR was sampled from an adult man with Graves' disease, either hyperthyroidism or ophthalmopathy (not recorded which). The CDR3 loop reads CASSWTSSYEQYF. CDR3 bases: TGTGCCAGCAGTTGGACCAGCTCCTACGAGCAGTACTTC.